The clone carrying this T cell receptor beta chain was counted only a few times. This sample was taken from a study of cytomegalovirus exposure and HLA in healthy donors. 13 Jbeta primers and 60 Vbeta primers were used for the PCR. Measured with immunoSEQ multiplex PCR; TCRdb has only the in-frame clones, and not every one. The sample lists about 160,000 clones; less than 85% were seen once. Trimming removed 3 bases from V and 8 bases from J; junction bases left unmatched: 7. Per germline, CDR1 SGHTA and CDR2 FQGNSA. The CDR3 length is 15 residues. The rearrangement joins TRBV7-2 to TRBJ2-2; 9 nucleotides agree with TRBD2. The TCR comes from a man in his 60s in good health and CMV-seronegative. Sequencing input: PBMCs. Here the CDR3 reads CASSFSLAGRGELFF. In DNA, the CDR3 is TGTGCCAGCAGCTTTTCGCTAGCGGGGCGGGGGGAGCTGTTTTTT.